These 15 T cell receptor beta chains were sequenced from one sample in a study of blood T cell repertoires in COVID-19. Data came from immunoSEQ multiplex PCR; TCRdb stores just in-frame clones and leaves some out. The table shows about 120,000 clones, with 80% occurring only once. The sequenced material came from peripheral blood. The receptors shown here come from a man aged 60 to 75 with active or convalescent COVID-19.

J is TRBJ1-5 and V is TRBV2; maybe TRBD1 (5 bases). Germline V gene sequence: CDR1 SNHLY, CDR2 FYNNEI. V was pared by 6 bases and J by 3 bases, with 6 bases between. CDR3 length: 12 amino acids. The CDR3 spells CASSRDNQPQHF. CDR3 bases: TGTGCCAGCAGCAGGGACAATCAGCCCCAGCATTTT.

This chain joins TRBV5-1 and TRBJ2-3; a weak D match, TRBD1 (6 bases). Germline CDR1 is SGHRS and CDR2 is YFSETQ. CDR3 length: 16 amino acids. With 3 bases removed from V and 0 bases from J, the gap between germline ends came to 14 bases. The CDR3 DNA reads TGCGCCAGCAGCTCCTCAGGGGCCCCTAGCACAGATACGCAGTATTTT. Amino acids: CASSSSGAPSTDTQYF.

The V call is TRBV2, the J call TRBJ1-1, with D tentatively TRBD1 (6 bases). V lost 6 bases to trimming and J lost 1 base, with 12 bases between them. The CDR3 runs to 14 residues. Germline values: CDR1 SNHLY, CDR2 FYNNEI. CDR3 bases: TGTGCCAGCAGCCCCGCGGGGGCGAACACTGAAGCTTTCTTT. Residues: CASSPAGANTEAFF.

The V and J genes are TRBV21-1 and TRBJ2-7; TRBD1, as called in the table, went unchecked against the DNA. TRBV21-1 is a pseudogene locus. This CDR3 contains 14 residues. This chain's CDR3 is CASADRDRGVEQYF. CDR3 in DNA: TGTGCCAGCGCCGACCGGGACAGGGGTGTCGAGCAGTACTTC.

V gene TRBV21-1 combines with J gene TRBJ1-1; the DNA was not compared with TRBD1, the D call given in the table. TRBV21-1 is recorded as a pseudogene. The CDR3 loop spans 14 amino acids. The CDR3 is CASSFGQVNTEAFF. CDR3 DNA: TGTGCCAGCAGCTTCGGACAGGTGAACACTGAAGCTTTCTTT.

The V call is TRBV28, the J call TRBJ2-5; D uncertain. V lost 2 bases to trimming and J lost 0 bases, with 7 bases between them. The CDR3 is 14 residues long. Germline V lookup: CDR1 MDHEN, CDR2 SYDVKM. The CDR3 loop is CASSLRLYQETQYF. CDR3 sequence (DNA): TGTGCCAGCAGTTTAAGACTGTACCAAGAGACCCAGTACTTC.

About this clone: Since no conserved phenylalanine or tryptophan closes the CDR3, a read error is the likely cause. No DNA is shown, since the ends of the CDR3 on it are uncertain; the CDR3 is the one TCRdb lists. This CDR3 reads CATSDTMLGTESS. This chain uses TRBV24-1 with TRBJ2-4; TRBD1, the D gene given by the table, was not confirmed from the DNA. From its first to its last residue, the CDR3 has 13 amino acids. Germline lookup yields CDR1 KGHDR and CDR2 SFDVKD.

CDR3 coding DNA: TGTGCCAGCAGTTACTCGTGGGACAGTAACTCCTACGAGCAGTACTTC. This gives the protein CASSYSWDSNSYEQYF. The chain recombines TRBV6-2 or TRBV6-3 with TRBJ2-7, with 7 positions matching TRBD1. The V segment lost 0 bases and the J segment 0 bases; nucleotides outside the gene matches: 5. Germline V CDR1 and CDR2: MNHEY, SVGEGT. The CDR3 is 16 residues long.

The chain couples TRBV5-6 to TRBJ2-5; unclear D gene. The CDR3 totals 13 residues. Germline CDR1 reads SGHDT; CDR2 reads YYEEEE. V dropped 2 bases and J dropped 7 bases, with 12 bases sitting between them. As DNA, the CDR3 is TGTGCCAGCAGCTTTTTCAGCGAAGGGACCCAGTACTTC. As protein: CASSFFSEGTQYF.

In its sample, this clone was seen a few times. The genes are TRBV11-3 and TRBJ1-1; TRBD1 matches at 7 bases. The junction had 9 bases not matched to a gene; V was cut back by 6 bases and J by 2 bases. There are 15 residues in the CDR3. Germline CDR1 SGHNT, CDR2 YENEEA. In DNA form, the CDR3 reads TGTGCCAGCAGTTTACGACAGGGACGAAACACTGAAGCTTTCTTT. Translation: CASSLRQGRNTEAFF. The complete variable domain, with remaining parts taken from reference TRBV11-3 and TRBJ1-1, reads EAGVVQSPRYKIIEKKQPVAFWCNPISGHNTLYWYLQNLGQGPELLIRYENEEAVDDSQLPKDRFSAERLKGVDSTLKIQPAELGDSAVYLCASSLRQGRNTEAFFGQGTRLTVV.

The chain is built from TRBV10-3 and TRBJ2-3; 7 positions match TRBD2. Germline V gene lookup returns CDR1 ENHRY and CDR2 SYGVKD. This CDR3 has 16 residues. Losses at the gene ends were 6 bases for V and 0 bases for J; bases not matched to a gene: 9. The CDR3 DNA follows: TGTGCCATCAGCGGAGCTGGGGGGGAGAGCACAGATACGCAGTATTTT. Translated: CAISGAGGESTDTQYF.

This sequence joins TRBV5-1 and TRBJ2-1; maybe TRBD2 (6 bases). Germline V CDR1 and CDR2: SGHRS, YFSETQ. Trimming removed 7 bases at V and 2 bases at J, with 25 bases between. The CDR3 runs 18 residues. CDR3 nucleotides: TGCGCCAGCGCCCTGGGACCCCTCGGGACGGGAGCCTACAATGAGCAGTTCTTC. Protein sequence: CASALGPLGTGAYNEQFF.

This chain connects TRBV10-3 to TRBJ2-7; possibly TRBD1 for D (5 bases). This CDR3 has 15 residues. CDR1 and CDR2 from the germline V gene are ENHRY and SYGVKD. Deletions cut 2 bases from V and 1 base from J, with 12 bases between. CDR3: CAISEVPQGSYEQYF. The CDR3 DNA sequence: TGTGCCATCAGTGAGGTTCCGCAGGGATCCTACGAGCAGTACTTC.

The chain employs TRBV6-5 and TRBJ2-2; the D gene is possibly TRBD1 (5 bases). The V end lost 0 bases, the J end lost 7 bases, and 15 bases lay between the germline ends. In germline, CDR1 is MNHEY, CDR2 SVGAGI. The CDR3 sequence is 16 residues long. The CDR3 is CASSYSPAGIDGELFF. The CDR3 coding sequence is TGTGCCAGCAGTTACTCCCCGGCAGGGATCGACGGGGAGCTGTTTTTT.

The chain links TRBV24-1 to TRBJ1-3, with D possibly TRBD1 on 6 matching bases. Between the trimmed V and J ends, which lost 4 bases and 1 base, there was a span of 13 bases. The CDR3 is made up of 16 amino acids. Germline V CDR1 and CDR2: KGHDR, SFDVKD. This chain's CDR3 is CATSDSGEGSGNTIYF. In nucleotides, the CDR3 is TGTGCCACCAGTGACTCAGGGGAAGGATCTGGAAACACCATATATTTT.